This TCR beta chain derives from a study of T-cell memory formation after mild COVID-19. General study findings and limits: Memory cells collected pre-infection included some clones that later responded, suggesting cross-reactive memory joined. Among contracting clones, CD4+ were mainly CM/EM and CD8+ enriched in EMRA. Clones that contracted from day 15 to 85 were balanced CD4/CD8, while later expanders leaned CD4+.

Germline V gene lookup returns CDR1 LGHNA and CDR2 YSLEER. CDR3 length: 16 amino acids. With 0 bases clipped from V and 9 bases from J, the junction kept 10 bases outside the gene matches. This clonotype turned up a few times. What it recognizes is unknown. Constant-segment primers served in 5'RACE that generated TCR alpha and TCR beta cDNA libraries bearing sample barcodes and UMIs. TCRdb used MiXCR to reprocess the 5' RACE reads, holding one entry per CDR3 protein. The table shows 100,000 or so distinct CDR3 sequences, with 11% occurring only once. Specimen: PBMCs or a T cell subset sorted from them (not recorded which). The receptor was derived from a man younger than 30 who had mild COVID-19 (a few samples of this study predate the infection). Cell type and time point are not known. The chain uses TRBV4-3 and TRBJ2-1; 8 bases are shared with TRBD2. The CDR3 bases are TGCGCCAGCAGCCAAGATACCGGGGGGGCGTCTGGTGAGCAGTTCTTC. Residues: CASSQDTGGASGEQFF.